This T cell receptor (beta chain) was observed in a study of blood T cells in healthy people across ages. Extraction of total RNA produced a minimum of 5 micrograms from each sample. PCR was performed a second time for 7 to 11 cycles using a sample-barcoded 5' primer and a J-beta primer mix. A 12-random-nucleotide template-switch adaptor tagged each cDNA molecule. A single record per CDR3 protein comes from TCRdb applying MiXCR to the 5' RACE reads. The table has about 640,000 distinct CDR3 sequences, around three fifths seen once. Whole-study findings and limits: Naive and antigen-experienced cells could not be conclusively compared, given unsorted PBMCs. Significant beta diversity loss was already apparent by age about 42, declining roughly linearly.

A word on this clonotype: Antigen unknown.

The germline V gene has CDR1 SGDLS and CDR2 YYNGEE. The CDR3 is 14 residues long. V lost 4 bases, J lost 5 bases, and 15 bases lay in between. This chain joins TRBV9 and TRBJ1-2; no firm D call. The TCR comes from a man aged 55-75 years in good health. Sequencing used blood. CDR3 nucleotides: TGTGCCAGCAGCACGATGGGCCAGGCTTATGGCTACACCTTC. Protein product: CASSTMGQAYGYTF.